The sequence of this T cell receptor beta chain was determined in a study of blood T cell repertoires in COVID-19. Authors' methods: Using reference gene primer amplification, nucleated cell counts were estimated. Method: immunoSEQ multiplex PCR; TCRdb's copy keeps in-frame clones and lacks some. V and J calls and clone size are given by that table; D and trimming were obtained from the DNA. The data hold a few hundred thousand clones, with 88% observed a single time. Germline V lookup: CDR1 SGDLS, CDR2 YYNGEE. With 4 bases clipped from V and 4 bases from J, the junction kept 6 bases outside the gene matches. The length of the CDR3 is 16 residues.

The TCR was taken from a woman in her thirties with COVID-19, enrolled during active disease. The specimen was peripheral blood. V and J are TRBV9 and TRBJ1-6; 9 nucleotides match TRBD1. The CDR3 DNA sequence: TGTGCCAGCAGCAAAAATGGACAGGGGTATAATTCACCCCTCCACTTT. This gives the protein CASSKNGQGYNSPLHF. Full variable domain (outside the CDR3, taken from reference TRBV9 and TRBJ1-6): DSGVTQTPKHLITATGQRVTLRCSPRSGDLSVYWYQQSLDQGLQFLIQYYNGEERAKGNILERFSAQQFPDLHSELNLSSLELGDSALYFCASSKNGQGYNSPLHFGNGTRLTVT.